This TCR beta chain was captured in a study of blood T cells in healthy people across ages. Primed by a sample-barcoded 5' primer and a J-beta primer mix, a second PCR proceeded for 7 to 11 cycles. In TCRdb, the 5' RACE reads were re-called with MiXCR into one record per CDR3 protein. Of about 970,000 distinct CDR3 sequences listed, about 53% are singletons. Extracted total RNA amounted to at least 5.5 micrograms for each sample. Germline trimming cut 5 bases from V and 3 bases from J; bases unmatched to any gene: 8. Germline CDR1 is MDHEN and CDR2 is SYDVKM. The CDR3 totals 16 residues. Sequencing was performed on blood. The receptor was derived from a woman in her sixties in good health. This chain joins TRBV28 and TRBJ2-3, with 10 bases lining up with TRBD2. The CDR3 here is CASSPHLAGATDTQYF. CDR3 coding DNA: TGTGCCAGCAGTCCTCACCTAGCGGGAGCGACAGATACGCAGTATTTT.